A selection of T cell receptor beta chains follows, all from one sample in a study of blood T cell repertoires in COVID-19. The data were produced by immunoSEQ multiplex PCR, yet TCRdb's version contains in-frame clones alone and is incomplete. Of 250,000 to 350,000 clones in the sample, approximately 88% were seen once. Source material: peripheral blood. The receptor source for this set is a human donor with COVID-19, enrolled during active disease. The donor label of this sample is uncertain. Each CDR3 is given with its conserved first and last residue. The order of the fields is D gene, clone size, V gene, J gene, CDR3 DNA, CDR3 protein. The D gene is left open where the match is weak. Size is stated for part of the rows, as once, few or many counts, or as a class when the clone is expanded.

TRBD2,.,TRBV9,TRBJ2-3,TGTGCCAGCAGCGTACCACCAGCGGGAAACACAGATACGCAGTATTTT,CASSVPPAGNTDTQYF
.,once,TRBV28,TRBJ2-7,TGTGCCAGCAGTTTCAGTTGGTACGAGCAGTACTTC,CASSFSWYEQYF
TRBD1,.,TRBV29-1,TRBJ1-2,TGCAGCGTTGGGGACAGGGGGGGCTATGGCTACACCTTC,CSVGDRGGYGYTF
.,once,TRBV28,TRBJ1-1,TGTGCCAGCAGTCTGGCAGGCGGGCGGACTGAAGCTTTCTTT,CASSLAGGRTEAFF
.,.,TRBV14,TRBJ1-1,TGTGCCAGCAGCCACGGGGGGGGCACTGAAGCTTTCTTT,CASSHGGGTEAFF
TRBD1,few,TRBV19,TRBJ1-5,TGTGCCAGTAGTCCCCGGGACAGCGGCTGGAATCAGCCCCAGCATTTT,CASSPRDSGWNQPQHF
.,.,TRBV27,TRBJ1-5,TGTGCCAGCAGAAACAGGGCAAATCAGCCCCAGCATTTT,CASRNRANQPQHF
.,.,TRBV3-1/TRBV3-2,TRBJ2-7,TGTGCCAGCAGCCAGAGGGGCGCAGGGAGGACGAACGAGCAGTACTTC,CASSQRGAGRTNEQYF
TRBD1,.,TRBV6-2/TRBV6-3,TRBJ2-7,TGTGCCAGCAGTTACATGGACAGGTACGAGCAGTACTTC,CASSYMDRYEQYF
.,.,TRBV7-2,TRBJ2-1,TGTGCCAGCAGCCCGCGGACTACGTCCTACAATGAGCAGTTCTTC,CASSPRTTSYNEQFF
.,once,TRBV5-4,TRBJ1-3,TGTGCCAGCAGCTTGGCCGGGAGCTCTGGAAACACCATATATTTT,CASSLAGSSGNTIYF
TRBD1,.,TRBV12-3/TRBV12-4,TRBJ1-2,TGTGCCAGCAGTTTAAGGGACAGCCGCGGCTACACCTTC,CASSLRDSRGYTF
.,.,TRBV21-1,TRBJ2-1,TGTGCCAGCAGCAAAGACACTAGCGGGAGTTTTCTCTACAATGAGCAGTTCTTC,CASSKDTSGSFLYNEQFF
.,once,TRBV19,TRBJ1-1,TGTGCCAGTAGTATTGGGCAGGGAAGAACTGAAGCTTTCTTT,CASSIGQGRTEAFF
TRBD2,once,TRBV11-3,TRBJ2-3,TGTGCCAGCAGCCGTAGCGGGAGCACAGATACGCAGTATTTT,CASSRSGSTDTQYF
.,.,TRBV6-6,TRBJ2-5,TGTGCCAGCAGTTACGACAGCAGAGAGACCCAGTACTTC,CASSYDSRETQYF
.,.,TRBV10-3,TRBJ2-5,TGTGCCATCAGTGAGTCGAGGGTTAGGCAAGAGACCCAGTACTTC,CAISESRVRQETQYF
.,once,TRBV10-3,TRBJ1-5,TGTGCCACTAGAGGGGGTGGGGGAGACAATCAGCCCCAGCATTTT,CATRGGGGDNQPQHF
TRBD1,.,TRBV6-6,TRBJ1-5,TGTGCCAGCAGTTACCCACCGGGACAGGCTAGCCAGCCCCAGCATTTT,CASSYPPGQASQPQHF
.,few,TRBV9,TRBJ1-2,TGTGCCAGCAGCGTAGCAGGGGTCCTTGATGGCTACACCTTC,CASSVAGVLDGYTF
.,.,TRBV9,TRBJ2-1,TGTGCCAGCAGCCCGAGAGGGTGGTCCCCCAATGAGCAGTTCTTC,CASSPRGWSPNEQFF
TRBD2,.,TRBV7-9,TRBJ2-5,TGTGCCAGCAGCTCCACTAGCGGACAAGAGACCCAGTACTTC,CASSSTSGQETQYF
TRBD1,.,TRBV9,TRBJ1-4,TGTGCCAGCAGCGCGGGGACAGGGTGGTCTAATGAAAAACTGTTTTTT,CASSAGTGWSNEKLFF
TRBD1,.,TRBV5-1,TRBJ2-3,TGCGCCAGCAGCCGGGGCACAGGGGGCTCAGATACGCAGTATTTT,CASSRGTGGSDTQYF
.,.,TRBV7-2,TRBJ2-2,TGTGCCAGCAGCTTACAAGGGGCCTCGAACACCGGGGAGCTGTTTTTT,CASSLQGASNTGELFF
.,.,TRBV3-1/TRBV3-2,TRBJ1-3,TGTGCCAGCAGCCAAGCCCGAGCGAGCTCTGGAAACACCATATATTTT,CASSQARASSGNTIYF
.,.,TRBV19,TRBJ2-4,TGTGCCAGTAGTATAGCGGGAGCCAAAAACATTCAGTACTTC,CASSIAGAKNIQYF
TRBD1,.,TRBV28,TRBJ1-5,TGTGCCAGCAGTTTCCGGGACAGGGGGACTCAGCCCCAGCATTTT,CASSFRDRGTQPQHF
TRBD1,.,TRBV19,TRBJ2-2,TGTGCCAGTAGTAGCTCAGGGGGCGCGACCGGGGAGCTGTTTTTT,CASSSSGGATGELFF